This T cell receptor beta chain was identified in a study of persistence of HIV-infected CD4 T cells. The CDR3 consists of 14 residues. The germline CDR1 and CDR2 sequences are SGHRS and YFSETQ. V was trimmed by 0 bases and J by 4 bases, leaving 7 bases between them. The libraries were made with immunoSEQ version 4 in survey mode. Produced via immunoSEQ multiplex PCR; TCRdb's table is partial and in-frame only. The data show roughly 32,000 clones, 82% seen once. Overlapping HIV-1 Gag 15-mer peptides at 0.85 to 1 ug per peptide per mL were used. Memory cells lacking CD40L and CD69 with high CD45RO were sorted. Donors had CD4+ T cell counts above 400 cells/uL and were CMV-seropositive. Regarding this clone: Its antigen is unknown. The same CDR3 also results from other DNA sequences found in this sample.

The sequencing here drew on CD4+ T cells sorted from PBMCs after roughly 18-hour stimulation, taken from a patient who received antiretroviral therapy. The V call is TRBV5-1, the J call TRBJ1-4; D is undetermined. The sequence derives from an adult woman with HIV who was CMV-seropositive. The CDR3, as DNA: TGCGCCAGCAGCTTGGATGGGGTTAATGAAAAACTGTTTTTT. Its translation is CASSLDGVNEKLFF.